In this sample, the clone carrying this T cell receptor beta chain turned up a few times. The data belong to a study of shared clonotypes between healthy human individuals. Some clones are missing from TCRdb's copy, which holds only in-frame ones; the method was immunoSEQ multiplex PCR. The data hold some 2 million clones, with 85% to 95% observed a single time. Germline CDR1 reads SGDLS; CDR2 reads YYNGEE. Trimming took off 2 bases at V and 3 bases at J, with 12 bases between the two ends. The CDR3 has 14 amino acids. The chain uses TRBV9 and TRBJ2-7; D tentatively fits TRBD1 or TRBD2 (5 bases each). The sample was naive CD4+ T cells sorted from blood. Stated subset: CD45RA+ positively selected. The origin of this receptor is a young man in good health. Here the CDR3 DNA reads TGTGCCAGCAGCGTCCGGGGCTCAGGCTACGAGCAGTACTTC. It is translated as CASSVRGSGYEQYF.